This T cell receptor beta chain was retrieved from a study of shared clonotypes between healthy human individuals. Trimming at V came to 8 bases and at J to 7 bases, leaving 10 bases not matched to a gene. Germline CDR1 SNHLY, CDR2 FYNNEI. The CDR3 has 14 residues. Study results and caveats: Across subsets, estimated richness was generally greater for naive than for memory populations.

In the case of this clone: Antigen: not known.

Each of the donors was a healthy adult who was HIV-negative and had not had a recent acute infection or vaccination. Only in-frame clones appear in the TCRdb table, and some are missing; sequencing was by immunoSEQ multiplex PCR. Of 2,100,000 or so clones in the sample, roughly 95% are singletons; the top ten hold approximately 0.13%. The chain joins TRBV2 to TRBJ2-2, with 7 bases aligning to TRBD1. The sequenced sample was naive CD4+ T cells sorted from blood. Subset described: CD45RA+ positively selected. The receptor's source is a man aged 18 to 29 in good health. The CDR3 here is CASGRDREVGELFF. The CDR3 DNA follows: TGTGCCAGCGGCCGAGACAGGGAAGTCGGGGAGCTGTTTTTT. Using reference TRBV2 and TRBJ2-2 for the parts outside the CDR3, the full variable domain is EPEVTQTPSHQVTQMGQEVILRCVPISNHLYFYWYRQILGQKVEFLVSFYNNEISEKSEIFDDQFSVERPDGSNFTLKIRSTKLEDSAMYFCASGRDREVGELFFGEGSRLTVL.